Shown below are 32 T cell receptor beta chains from a single sample sequenced in a study of cytomegalovirus exposure and HLA in healthy donors. Using immunoSEQ multiplex PCR, the repertoire was profiled, and TCRdb retains in-frame clones only, with some absent. The sample holds 50,000 or so clones, approximately 89% seen once. Material: PBMCs. These receptors came from a woman between 18 and 29 years old in good health and CMV-seropositive.

This sequence joins TRBV5-5 and TRBJ2-7; D remains unclear. Germline V CDR1 and CDR2: SGHKS, YYEKEE (reference sequence). This CDR3 has 13 amino acids. V was trimmed by 0 bases and J by 0 bases, leaving 4 bases between them. Written as DNA, the CDR3 is TGTGCCAGCAGCTTGGGACACTCCTACGAGCAGTACTTC. Its translation is CASSLGHSYEQYF.

The chain combines TRBV5-1 with TRBJ2-3; D gene unclear. This CDR3 contains 14 residues. Trimming pared 0 bases from V and 4 bases from J, leaving 9 bases between. Germline V lookup: CDR1 SGHRS, CDR2 YFSETQ. CDR3 sequence: CASSLARPADTQYF. The CDR3 region has the DNA TGCGCCAGCAGCTTGGCGCGTCCGGCAGATACGCAGTATTTT.

The count of this clone is one. The chain employs TRBV7-6 and TRBJ1-5; the match to TRBD1 covers 9 bases. From germline, CDR1 is SGHVS and CDR2 FNYEAQ. V dropped 4 bases and J dropped 6; count of bases not matched to a gene: 7. CDR3 size: 15 residues. CDR3 in DNA: TGTGCCAGCAGCTCTGGGACAGGGAGGTTTCAGCCCCAGCATTTT. Protein: CASSSGTGRFQPQHF. Drawing the rest from reference TRBV7-6 and TRBJ1-5, the complete variable domain is GAGVSQSPRYKVTKRGQDVALRCDPISGHVSLYWYRQALGQGPEFLTYFNYEAQQDKSGLPNDRFSAERPEGSISTLTIQRTEQRDSAMYRCASSSGTGRFQPQHFGDGTRLSIL.

This sequence joins TRBV5-1 and TRBJ2-3; D might be TRBD2 (6 bases). The germline V and J ends were trimmed by 0 bases and 0 bases, with 8 bases remaining between them. This CDR3 region has 15 residues. Germline loops: CDR1 SGHRS, CDR2 YFSETQ. In DNA, the CDR3 is TGCGCCAGCAGCTTGGGGGGGACTAGCACAGATACGCAGTATTTT. Residues: CASSLGGTSTDTQYF.

V usage is TRBV2 and J usage is TRBJ1-5; 8 positions agree with TRBD1. The V gene end was trimmed by 7 bases and the J gene end by 11 bases; junction bases not matched to a gene: 13. Germline loops: CDR1 SNHLY, CDR2 FYNNEI. The CDR3 is 14 residues long. The CDR3 bases are TGTGCCAGCACGGGACAGGCCACCCGAGGGTCCCAGCATTTT. As protein: CASTGQATRGSQHF.

The rearrangement links TRBV7-9 to TRBJ2-1, with 8 bases lining up with TRBD2. The CDR3 loop spans 17 amino acids. The ends lost 5 bases at V and 7 bases at J; junction bases unmatched: 16. Looked up from germline, CDR1 is SEHNR and CDR2 is FQNEAQ (reference sequence). The CDR3 protein is CASSRGGLGAVWNEQFF. In DNA form, the CDR3 reads TGTGCCAGCAGCCGGGGGGGACTGGGTGCAGTTTGGAATGAGCAGTTCTTC.

The chain employs TRBV19 and TRBJ2-3; the match to TRBD2 covers 12 bases. CDR3 size: 17 residues. The germline CDR1 and CDR2 sequences are LNHDA and SQIVND (reference sequence). J gave up 2 bases and V 5 bases, and 8 bases lay outside the gene matches. The CDR3 loop is CASSPQASGGATDTQYF. The DNA for the CDR3 is TGTGCCAGTAGTCCACAGGCTAGCGGGGGGGCCACAGATACGCAGTATTTT.

The CDR3 bases are TGCGCCAGCAGGCAGAGGTTCAACACCGGGGAGCTGTTTTTT. Translation: CASRQRFNTGELFF. This chain joins TRBV5-1 and TRBJ2-2; D unresolved. The CDR3 length is 14 residues. Trimming pared 5 bases from V and 2 bases from J, leaving 10 bases between. The germline gives CDR1 SGHRS, CDR2 YFSETQ.

This rearrangement joins TRBV6-5 to TRBJ1-1, with D possibly matching TRBD1 (6 bases). V was pared by 6 bases and J by 4 bases, with 9 bases between. The CDR3 extends over 12 amino acids. Germline V CDR1 and CDR2: MNHEY, SVGAGI. CDR3 sequence reads: CASRQGVTEAFF. The CDR3 DNA sequence: TGTGCCAGCAGACAGGGAGTCACTGAAGCTTTCTTT.

The chain links TRBV6-1 to TRBJ1-6; no clear D gene. The CDR3 spans 16 residues. CDR1 MNHNS and CDR2 SASEGT come from the germline V gene. V was pared by 2 bases and J by 9 bases, with 17 bases between. DNA of the CDR3: TGTGCCAGCAGTGAAAGGCTCACAGTCGGAATTTCACCCCTCCACTTT. Translated, it gives CASSERLTVGISPLHF.

This rearrangement joins TRBV5-1 to TRBJ2-7, with TRBD2 identical over 9 bases. Germline values: CDR1 SGHRS, CDR2 YFSETQ. After removal of 1 base from V and 6 bases from J, the junction contained 11 bases not matched to a gene. The CDR3 spans 16 residues. Written as DNA, the CDR3 is TGCGCCAGCAGCTTGCCCGGTTTAGCGGGGGACGGCGAGCAGTACTTC. Its translation is CASSLPGLAGDGEQYF.

The chain couples TRBV7-2 to TRBJ2-5, with 9 bases fitting TRBD1. Germline-derived CDR1 and CDR2 are SGHTA and FQGNSA. The trim removed 1 base at V and 5 bases at J, leaving 11 bases unmatched. The CDR3 extends over 17 amino acids. The CDR3 bases are TGTGCCAGCAGCTTAGTTTTTCTGGGACAGGGAACGGAGACCCAGTACTTC. Translating it yields CASSLVFLGQGTETQYF.

CDR3 residues: CASSSSLLGKNIQYF. The DNA of the CDR3 is TGTGCCAGCAGTTCCTCTCTCCTAGGCAAAAACATTCAGTACTTC. The chain couples TRBV28 to TRBJ2-4; the D is unclear. V was shortened by 4 bases and J by 3 bases, with 13 bases between the two germline ends. Per the germline V gene, CDR1 is MDHEN and CDR2 is SYDVKM. This CDR3 contains 15 residues.

The J gene is TRBJ1-1, the V gene TRBV30, with 7 bases fitting TRBD1. Germline V gene lookup returns CDR1 GTSNPN and CDR2 SVGIG (reference sequence). V gave up 2 bases and J gave up 5 bases; unmatched junction bases: 11. The CDR3 consists of 15 residues. The CDR3 is CAWSPDRTGYTEAFF. The CDR3 DNA reads as TGTGCCTGGAGTCCCGATCGGACAGGATATACTGAAGCTTTCTTT. The whole variable domain, filled in from reference TRBV30 and TRBJ1-1, reads SQTIHQWPATLVQPVGSPLSLECTVEGTSNPNLYWYRQAAGRGLQLLFYSVGIGQISSEVPQNLSASRPQDRQFILSSKKLLLSDSGFYLCAWSPDRTGYTEAFFGQGTRLTVV.

The chain combines TRBV5-5 with TRBJ1-2; D is uncertain. This CDR3 contains 14 residues. The germline V gene has CDR1 SGHKS and CDR2 YYEKEE (reference sequence). Trimming stripped 0 bases from V and 3 bases from J, with 9 bases between. The CDR3 DNA reads as TGTGCCAGCAGCTTGGTATCGGGATACTATGGCTACACCTTC. Residues: CASSLVSGYYGYTF.

In its sample, this clone was seen a few times. V is TRBV7-9 and J is TRBJ1-6; weak D call: TRBD1 (5 bases). Trimming removed 7 bases at V and 8 bases at J, with 18 bases between. The germline V gene encodes CDR1 SEHNR and CDR2 FQNEAQ (reference sequence). The CDR3 is 15 residues long. The CDR3 DNA follows: TGTGCCAGCACGGGACCGGGGAGGTTGGATTCACCCCTCCACTTT. Protein sequence: CASTGPGRLDSPLHF.

This sequence joins TRBV5-6 and TRBJ2-7; weak D call: TRBD2 (5 bases). The V gene lost 5 bases and the J gene lost 0 bases, with 18 bases spanning the gap. The CDR3 runs 16 residues. Germline V gives CDR1 SGHDT, CDR2 YYEEEE. This CDR3 reads CASSFTRYIDSYEQYF. The CDR3 DNA sequence: TGTGCCAGCAGTTTCACTAGGTACATAGACTCCTACGAGCAGTACTTC.

The chain recombines TRBV11-1 with TRBJ1-1, with TRBD1 matching 10 bases. J was trimmed by 5 bases and V by 5 bases; bases with no gene match: 11. Germline loops: CDR1 SGHAT, CDR2 FQDESV (reference sequence). This CDR3 region has 16 residues. CDR3 amino acids: CASSVDPGQGKTEAFF. For the CDR3, the DNA is TGTGCCAGCAGCGTGGACCCGGGACAGGGGAAGACTGAAGCTTTCTTT.

The chain couples TRBV6-6 to TRBJ1-3, with D unclear. V lost 0 bases and J 3 bases, leaving 9 bases between the germline ends. This CDR3 has 15 residues. From germline, CDR1 is MNHNY and CDR2 SVGAGI (reference sequence). This CDR3 is CASSYSDGNGNTIYF. DNA of the CDR3: TGTGCCAGCAGTTACTCTGACGGGAATGGAAACACCATATATTTT.

V usage is TRBV29-1 and J usage is TRBJ2-5; 8 positions agree with TRBD1. The CDR3 is made up of 16 amino acids. Germline assignment: CDR1 SQVTM and CDR2 ANQGSEA. The V gene end was trimmed by 3 bases and the J gene end by 7 bases; junction bases not matched to a gene: 16. CDR3 in amino acids: CSVEGGPGQAVGTQYF. CDR3 bases: TGCAGCGTTGAGGGGGGACCGGGACAGGCTGTGGGGACCCAGTACTTC.

J is TRBJ1-1 and V is TRBV7-9; maybe TRBD1 (5 bases). CDR3 length equals 15 residues. V lost 5 bases and J 0 bases, leaving 13 bases between the germline ends. The germline V gene has CDR1 SEHNR and CDR2 FQNEAQ (reference sequence). The CDR3 here is CASSPEQGLNTEAFF. CDR3 in DNA: TGTGCCAGCAGCCCGGAGCAGGGCTTGAACACTGAAGCTTTCTTT.

This chain uses TRBV7-6 with TRBJ2-6, with 10 bases that match TRBD1. CDR1 SGHVS and CDR2 FNYEAQ come from the germline V gene. The CDR3 runs to 17 residues. Unmatched junction bases numbered 4, after V lost 5 bases and J lost 0 bases. The CDR3 nucleotides read TGTGCCAGCAGCGCGGGACAGGGGATCTCTGGGGCCAACGTCCTGACTTTC. Encoded protein: CASSAGQGISGANVLTF.

The chain combines TRBV7-9 with TRBJ1-1; no clear D gene. V lost 1 base to trimming and J lost 0 bases, with 9 bases between them. This CDR3 contains 15 residues. Germline loops: CDR1 SEHNR, CDR2 FQNEAQ (reference sequence). CDR3 loop: CASSLDSYMNTEAFF. CDR3 bases: TGTGCCAGCAGCTTAGACAGCTACATGAACACTGAAGCTTTCTTT. The full variable domain, with the rest looked up from reference TRBV7-9 and TRBJ1-1, is DTGVSQNPRHKITKRGQNVTFRCDPISEHNRLYWYRQTLGQGPEFLTYFQNEAQLEKSRLLSDRFSAERPKGSFSTLEIQRTEQGDSAMYLCASSLDSYMNTEAFFGQGTRLTVV.

The V call is TRBV19, the J call TRBJ1-4; 8 nucleotides match TRBD1. Trimming at V came to 4 bases and at J to 8 bases, leaving 6 bases not matched to a gene. This CDR3 has 14 residues. Germline V gene sequence: CDR1 LNHDA, CDR2 SQIVND (reference sequence). CDR3 in amino acids: CASSTRGQGEKLFF. The CDR3 DNA is TGTGCCAGTAGTACCAGGGGGCAAGGCGAAAAACTGTTTTTT.

J is TRBJ2-3 and V is TRBV19; tentatively, D is TRBD1 (6 bases). The CDR3 covers 15 residues. V lost 3 bases and J 4 bases, leaving 14 bases between the germline ends. Germline assignment: CDR1 LNHDA and CDR2 SQIVND (reference sequence). DNA for the CDR3: TGTGCCAGTAGTATTGGCCAGGGGAGAGCAGATACGCAGTATTTT. Amino acids: CASSIGQGRADTQYF.

The chain joins TRBV6-6 to TRBJ2-7; D is possibly TRBD2 (6 bases). CDR1 and CDR2 (germline): MNHNY, SVGAGI (reference sequence). The CDR3 length is 14 residues. Trimming cost V 2 bases and J 1 base, with 9 bases left between them. The CDR3 loop is CASSYREASYEQYF. CDR3 in DNA: TGTGCCAGCAGTTACAGGGAGGCGTCCTACGAGCAGTACTTC.

This rearrangement joins TRBV15 to TRBJ1-4; 7 bases are a match to TRBD1. The CDR3 totals 15 residues. The V and J ends lost 3 bases and 6 bases, in that order; junction bases with no gene match: 7. Germline V gives CDR1 LNHNV, CDR2 YYDKDF (reference sequence). The CDR3 region has the DNA TGTGCCACCAGCAGCCCGAGGAGGGGGCATGAAAAACTGTTTTTT. As protein: CATSSPRRGHEKLFF.

The V and J genes are TRBV5-1 and TRBJ1-1; 7 bases match TRBD1. This CDR3 has 12 residues. V lost 4 bases, J lost 8 bases, and 5 bases stayed unmatched. Germline V CDR1 and CDR2: SGHRS, YFSETQ. The CDR3 region is CASSTGTVEAFF. CDR3 nucleotide sequence: TGCGCCAGCAGCACCGGGACAGTAGAAGCTTTCTTT.

There are a few counts of this clone. The chain couples TRBV10-3 to TRBJ1-6; possible D gene TRBD1, 5 bases. Per germline, CDR1 ENHRY and CDR2 SYGVKD. The CDR3 runs 14 residues. Trimming left V 8 bases short and J 5 bases short, with 13 bases between. In DNA form, the CDR3 reads TGTGCCATCCGTGGAGACAGCAATAATTCACCCCTCCACTTT. Translating gives CAIRGDSNNSPLHF.

This chain connects TRBV11-2 to TRBJ2-1, with D perhaps matching TRBD2 (5 bases). Germline values: CDR1 SGHAT, CDR2 FQNNGV. Trimming shortened V by 0 bases and J by 3 bases, and 12 bases separated the two germline ends. The CDR3 spans 16 residues. The CDR3 DNA reads as TGTGCCAGCAGCTTAGATACGGGAACCTTCTACAATGAGCAGTTCTTC. Residues: CASSLDTGTFYNEQFF.

The rearrangement links TRBV4-1 to TRBJ2-1; the match to TRBD2 covers 11 bases. The CDR3 contains 14 residues. J gave up 2 bases and V 8 bases, and 2 bases lay outside the gene matches. CDR1 and CDR2 from the germline V gene are MGHRA and YSYEKL. CDR3 region: CASDSGGAYNEQFF. The CDR3 DNA reads TGCGCCAGCGATAGCGGGGGGGCCTACAATGAGCAGTTCTTC.

The J gene is TRBJ1-2, the V gene TRBV7-2; 7 nucleotides agree with TRBD1. Per the germline V gene, CDR1 is SGHTA and CDR2 is FQGNSA. This CDR3 is 17 amino acids long. The V and J ends lost 5 bases and 0 bases, in that order; junction bases with no gene match: 12. This chain's CDR3 is CASSLDRRGYSNYGYTF. The CDR3 DNA sequence: TGTGCCAGCAGCCTGGACAGGCGAGGATATTCTAACTATGGCTACACCTTC.